The T cell receptor beta chain described here comes from a study of patients and donors after allogeneic stem cell transplantation. CDR3 length: 14 amino acids. Germline loops: CDR1 SEHNR, CDR2 FQNEAQ (reference sequence). V was trimmed by 2 bases and J by 3 bases, leaving 10 bases between them. TCRdb reprocessed the RT-PCR reads via MiXCR and lists one record per CDR3 protein. The table lists around 200,000 distinct CDR3 sequences, 35% to 45% of them singletons. This clonotype occurred a few times. The clonotype comes from a human donor who was either an allogeneic HSCT recipient or a stem cell or donor lymphocyte infusion donor (not recorded which). It is not recorded whose cells these are; they may come from a transplant donor. This sequence joins TRBV7-9 and TRBJ1-1, with D possibly TRBD1 on 5 matching bases. The sample was blood, either unsorted or a sorted T cell fraction (not recorded which). The CDR3 DNA follows: TGTGCCAGCAGCTTATTGAGGGACGACACTGAAGCTTTCTTT. Protein: CASSLLRDDTEAFF. Full variable domain (missing parts from reference TRBV7-9 and TRBJ1-1): DTGVSQNPRHKITKRGQNVTFRCDPISEHNRLYWYRQTLGQGPEFLTYFQNEAQLEKSRLLSDRFSAERPKGSFSTLEIQRTEQGDSAMYLCASSLLRDDTEAFFGQGTRLTVV.